This T cell receptor (beta chain) was captured by sequencing in a study of CD8 T cells in ankylosing spondylitis. Study conclusions and caveats: Matched ankylosing spondylitis synovial fluid reportedly contained a significantly enriched population of disease-linked clones. Roughly eight highly homologous variants made up a TCR beta motif, and this motif appeared characteristic of ankylosing spondylitis blood. Disease-linked clones displayed a CD8+ phenotype and appeared relatively rarely in peripheral blood.

This CDR3 spans 10 amino acids. Germline V gene lookup returns CDR1 SNHLY and CDR2 FYNNEI. V was clipped by 8 bases and J by 7 bases, with 9 bases between them. TCRdb re-called the 5' RACE reads through MiXCR, storing one row per CDR3 protein. The data hold about 250,000 distinct CDR3 sequences, with approximately 7.6% observed a single time. This clonotype has at least ten counts. Antigen specificity is unknown. The source of this sequence is a female donor with ankylosing spondylitis or in good health (not recorded which). The sequenced material came from blood, either unsorted or a sorted T cell fraction (not recorded which). This sequence joins TRBV2 and TRBJ2-7; D is perhaps TRBD2 (5 bases). The CDR3 sequence is CASETGEQYF. CDR3 DNA sequence: TGTGCCAGCGAAACGGGGGAGCAGTACTTC.